What follows are 21 T cell receptor beta chains derived from one specimen sequenced in a study of T cells in localized non-small cell lung cancer. This table comes from immunoSEQ multiplex PCR, and its TCRdb copy is limited to in-frame clones, with some not included. The sample consists of about 59,000 clones, about nine tenths of them appearing once. This specimen was peripheral blood, taken before any cancer treatment. Source of these receptors: a man aged 40 to 69 with stage I lung adenocarcinoma.

The CDR3 region is CASSEGRGTQYF. CDR3 nucleotides: TGTGCCAGCAGTGAGGGCCGGGGTACGCAGTATTTT. The genes are TRBV25-1 and TRBJ2-3, with a possible D match to TRBD2 (5 bases). Trimming shortened V by 3 bases and J by 8 bases, and 9 bases separated the two germline ends. The CDR3 consists of 12 residues. CDR1 MGHDK and CDR2 SYGVNS come from the germline V gene.

The J gene is TRBJ1-1, the V gene TRBV5-4; D not resolved. The CDR3 length is 16 residues. The V gene lost 4 bases and the J gene lost 3 bases, with 19 bases spanning the gap. CDR1 is SGHNT and CDR2 is YYREEE in the germline V gene (reference sequence). The CDR3 DNA reads as TGTGCCAGCAGCCAGCTTTTCGGGAAGATGGACACTGAAGCTTTCTTT. It specifies CASSQLFGKMDTEAFF.

The chain combines TRBV4-2 with TRBJ1-6; D unclear. V was pared by 1 base and J by 10 bases, with 11 bases between. Germline values: CDR1 LGHNA, CDR2 YNFKEQ. The CDR3 extends over 14 amino acids. This CDR3 is CASSQGGVGSPLHF. The CDR3, as DNA: TGTGCCAGCAGCCAAGGTGGGGTAGGCTCACCCCTCCACTTT.

The V gene is TRBV5-5, the J gene TRBJ2-7; TRBD1 matches at 12 bases. With 1 base clipped from V and 5 bases from J, the junction kept 4 bases outside the gene matches. This CDR3 is built from 15 residues. Germline CDR1 SGHKS, CDR2 YYEKEE (reference sequence). CDR3 amino acids: CASSLFGTGGDEQYF. The CDR3 nucleotides read TGTGCCAGCAGCTTGTTCGGGACAGGGGGCGACGAGCAGTACTTC.

V is TRBV28 and J is TRBJ2-7; D may match TRBD1 or TRBD2 (5 bases each). The CDR3 totals 14 residues. Between the trimmed V and J ends, which lost 6 bases and 0 bases, there was a span of 12 bases. Germline V CDR1 and CDR2: MDHEN, SYDVKM. CDR3 residues: CASRGTGNSYEQYF. The CDR3 DNA is TGTGCCAGCAGGGGGACGGGAAACTCCTACGAGCAGTACTTC.

V gene TRBV5-4 combines with J gene TRBJ2-5; maybe TRBD2 (6 bases). V gave up 4 bases and J gave up 5 bases, with 12 bases separating them. The CDR3 covers 13 residues. Germline CDR1 SGHNT, CDR2 YYREEE (reference sequence). The CDR3 DNA is TGTGCCAGCAGCCCGGTGGGGGGTGAGACCCAGTACTTC. Translating it yields CASSPVGGETQYF. Filled out from reference TRBV5-4 and TRBJ2-5, the complete variable domain reads ETGVTQSPTHLIKTRGQQVTLRCSSQSGHNTVSWYQQALGQGPQFIFQYYREEENGRGNFPPRFSGLQFPNYSSELNVNALELDDSALYLCASSPVGGETQYFGPGTRLLVL.

The chain employs TRBV6-5 and TRBJ1-2, with D possibly TRBD1 on 5 matching bases. V lost 0 bases, J lost 8 bases, and 16 bases lay in between. Germline V lookup: CDR1 MNHEY, CDR2 SVGAGI. The CDR3 covers 15 residues. CDR3: CASSYSGGDKGGYTF. The DNA of the CDR3 is TGTGCCAGCAGTTACTCCGGGGGGGATAAGGGAGGCTACACCTTC.

The V call is TRBV19, the J call TRBJ2-7, with 8 bases matching TRBD2. V dropped 9 bases and J dropped 5; count of bases not matched to a gene: 12. This CDR3 comprises 14 residues. Germline V lookup: CDR1 LNHDA, CDR2 SQIVND (reference sequence). The DNA for the CDR3 is TGTGCCAGCAGCCGAGGCGGGAGGCTGAACGAGCAGTACTTC. Its protein product is CASSRGGRLNEQYF.

This chain joins TRBV29-1 and TRBJ2-2, with 16 bases fitting TRBD2. Germline CDR1 and CDR2: SQVTM and ANQGSEA. Trimming took 3 bases from V and 7 from J; bases not matched to a gene: 8. The length of the CDR3 is 17 residues. The CDR3 reads CSVELGLAGGPYGELFF. For the CDR3, the DNA is TGCAGCGTTGAGCTGGGACTAGCGGGAGGGCCTTACGGGGAGCTGTTTTTT.

The chain couples TRBV7-3 to TRBJ2-1; 8 bases agree with TRBD2. The V segment lost 5 bases and the J segment 5 bases; nucleotides outside the gene matches: 8. This CDR3 has 15 amino acids. Germline loops: CDR1 SGHTA, CDR2 FQGTGA. CDR3 nucleotide sequence: TGTGCCAGCAGCACATCCCCCGGGGGGGACAATGAGCAGTTCTTC. This encodes CASSTSPGGDNEQFF. The full variable domain, in which reference TRBV7-3 and TRBJ2-1 provide the parts outside the CDR3, is GAGVSQTPSNKVTEKGKYVELRCDPISGHTALYWYRQSLGQGPEFLIYFQGTGAADDSGLPNDRFFAVRPEGSVSTLKIQRTERGDSAVYLCASSTSPGGDNEQFFGPGTRLTVL.

V and J are TRBV19 and TRBJ1-2; D call uncertain. CDR1 and CDR2 (germline): LNHDA, SQIVND (reference sequence). V dropped 7 bases and J dropped 3 bases, with 12 bases sitting between them. The CDR3 contains 13 residues. The CDR3 loop is CASTASGDYGYTF. The CDR3, as DNA: TGTGCCAGTACAGCGTCGGGTGACTATGGCTACACCTTC.

The chain couples TRBV4-2 to TRBJ2-7, with D perhaps TRBD1 or TRBD2 (5 bases each). In germline, CDR1 is LGHNA, CDR2 YNFKEQ. V was clipped by 0 bases and J by 4 bases, with 10 bases between them. CDR3 length: 14 residues. The CDR3, as DNA: TGTGCCAGCAGCCAAGACAGGGACGGTTACGAGCAGTACTTC. Its protein is CASSQDRDGYEQYF.

Judged by abundance, this clone is medium-sized (0.01 to 0.1%). The chain employs TRBV25-1 and TRBJ2-7, with 9 bases identical to TRBD1. The CDR3 length is 14 residues. Germline CDR1 is MGHDK and CDR2 is SYGVNS. V was pared by 4 bases and J by 4 bases, with 5 bases of the junction left unmatched. CDR3 amino acids: CASSGGTGLYEQYF. The CDR3 DNA follows: TGTGCCAGCAGTGGAGGGACAGGGCTATACGAGCAGTACTTC.

The chain employs TRBV9 and TRBJ1-2; 9 bases are a match to TRBD1. Germline V CDR1 and CDR2: SGDLS, YYNGEE. This CDR3 is built from 15 residues. V lost 4 bases and J lost 4; bases outside the gene matches: 8. The CDR3 loop reads CASSLGTGSVYGYTF. The CDR3 region has the DNA TGTGCCAGCAGCCTCGGGACAGGGTCTGTCTATGGCTACACCTTC. The full variable domain, in which reference TRBV9 and TRBJ1-2 provide the parts outside the CDR3, is DSGVTQTPKHLITATGQRVTLRCSPRSGDLSVYWYQQSLDQGLQFLIQYYNGEERAKGNILERFSAQQFPDLHSELNLSSLELGDSALYFCASSLGTGSVYGYTFGSGTRLTVV.

Relative to its sample, this clone is medium-sized. The V gene is TRBV27, the J gene TRBJ1-5; D gene unclear. This CDR3 has 14 amino acids. The V and J ends lost 3 bases and 0 bases respectively, with 6 bases between them. CDR1 MNHEY and CDR2 SMNVEV come from the germline V gene (reference sequence). The CDR3 region is CASSLEASNQPQHF. For the CDR3, the DNA is TGTGCCAGCAGTTTGGAAGCTAGCAATCAGCCCCAGCATTTT.

The genes are TRBV4-3 and TRBJ2-2, with 9 bases aligning to TRBD1. Per germline, CDR1 LGHNA and CDR2 YSLEER. This CDR3 is 17 amino acids long. V trimming: 3 bases; J trimming: 6 bases; junction bases outside the gene matches: 11. The CDR3 DNA follows: TGCGCCAGCAGCCAGGCTTGGACAGGGGAGGTATCCGGGGAGCTGTTTTTT. Its protein product is CASSQAWTGEVSGELFF.

The gene calls are TRBV5-1 and TRBJ1-4; 9 positions match TRBD1. This CDR3 region has 16 residues. CDR1 is SGHRS, CDR2 YFSETQ, per germline. V lost 3 bases, J lost 6 bases, and 9 bases stayed unmatched. The CDR3: CASSSGQGSLHEKLFF. DNA for the CDR3: TGCGCCAGCAGCTCGGGACAGGGATCATTGCATGAAAAACTGTTTTTT.

This sequence joins TRBV27 and TRBJ2-2; D perhaps matches TRBD1 (5 bases). The CDR3 sequence is 16 residues long. CDR1 and CDR2 (germline): MNHEY, SMNVEV (reference sequence). The V gene lost 7 bases and the J gene lost 3 bases, with 18 bases spanning the gap. The CDR3 sequence: CASTRWGTQDTGELFF. CDR3 in DNA: TGTGCCAGCACCAGATGGGGCACCCAAGACACCGGGGAGCTGTTTTTT.

This CDR3 is CSPILAEWVDTQYF. CDR3 DNA sequence: TGCAGCCCCATTCTAGCGGAGTGGGTGGATACGCAGTATTTT. V gene TRBV29-1 combines with J gene TRBJ2-3; the match to TRBD2 covers 7 bases. The CDR3 sequence is 14 residues long. V dropped 8 bases and J dropped 6; count of bases not matched to a gene: 14. Germline loops: CDR1 SQVTM, CDR2 ANQGSEA.

This chain connects TRBV19 to TRBJ1-3; D is unclear. Germline loops: CDR1 LNHDA, CDR2 SQIVND (reference sequence). The CDR3 is 14 residues long. Between the trimmed V and J ends, which lost 6 bases and 0 bases, there was a span of 9 bases. The CDR3 nucleotides are TGTGCCAGTAGCCGGAAGAGCTCTGGAAACACCATATATTTT. Translated: CASSRKSSGNTIYF.

The chain combines TRBV11-2 with TRBJ2-7, with TRBD2 matching 9 bases. CDR3 length: 16 residues. Germline CDR1 and CDR2: SGHAT and FQNNGV. V dropped 2 bases and J dropped 0; count of bases not matched to a gene: 5. This chain's CDR3 is CASSLNPSGASYEQYF. CDR3 sequence (DNA): TGTGCCAGCAGCTTAAATCCTAGCGGGGCCTCCTACGAGCAGTACTTC.